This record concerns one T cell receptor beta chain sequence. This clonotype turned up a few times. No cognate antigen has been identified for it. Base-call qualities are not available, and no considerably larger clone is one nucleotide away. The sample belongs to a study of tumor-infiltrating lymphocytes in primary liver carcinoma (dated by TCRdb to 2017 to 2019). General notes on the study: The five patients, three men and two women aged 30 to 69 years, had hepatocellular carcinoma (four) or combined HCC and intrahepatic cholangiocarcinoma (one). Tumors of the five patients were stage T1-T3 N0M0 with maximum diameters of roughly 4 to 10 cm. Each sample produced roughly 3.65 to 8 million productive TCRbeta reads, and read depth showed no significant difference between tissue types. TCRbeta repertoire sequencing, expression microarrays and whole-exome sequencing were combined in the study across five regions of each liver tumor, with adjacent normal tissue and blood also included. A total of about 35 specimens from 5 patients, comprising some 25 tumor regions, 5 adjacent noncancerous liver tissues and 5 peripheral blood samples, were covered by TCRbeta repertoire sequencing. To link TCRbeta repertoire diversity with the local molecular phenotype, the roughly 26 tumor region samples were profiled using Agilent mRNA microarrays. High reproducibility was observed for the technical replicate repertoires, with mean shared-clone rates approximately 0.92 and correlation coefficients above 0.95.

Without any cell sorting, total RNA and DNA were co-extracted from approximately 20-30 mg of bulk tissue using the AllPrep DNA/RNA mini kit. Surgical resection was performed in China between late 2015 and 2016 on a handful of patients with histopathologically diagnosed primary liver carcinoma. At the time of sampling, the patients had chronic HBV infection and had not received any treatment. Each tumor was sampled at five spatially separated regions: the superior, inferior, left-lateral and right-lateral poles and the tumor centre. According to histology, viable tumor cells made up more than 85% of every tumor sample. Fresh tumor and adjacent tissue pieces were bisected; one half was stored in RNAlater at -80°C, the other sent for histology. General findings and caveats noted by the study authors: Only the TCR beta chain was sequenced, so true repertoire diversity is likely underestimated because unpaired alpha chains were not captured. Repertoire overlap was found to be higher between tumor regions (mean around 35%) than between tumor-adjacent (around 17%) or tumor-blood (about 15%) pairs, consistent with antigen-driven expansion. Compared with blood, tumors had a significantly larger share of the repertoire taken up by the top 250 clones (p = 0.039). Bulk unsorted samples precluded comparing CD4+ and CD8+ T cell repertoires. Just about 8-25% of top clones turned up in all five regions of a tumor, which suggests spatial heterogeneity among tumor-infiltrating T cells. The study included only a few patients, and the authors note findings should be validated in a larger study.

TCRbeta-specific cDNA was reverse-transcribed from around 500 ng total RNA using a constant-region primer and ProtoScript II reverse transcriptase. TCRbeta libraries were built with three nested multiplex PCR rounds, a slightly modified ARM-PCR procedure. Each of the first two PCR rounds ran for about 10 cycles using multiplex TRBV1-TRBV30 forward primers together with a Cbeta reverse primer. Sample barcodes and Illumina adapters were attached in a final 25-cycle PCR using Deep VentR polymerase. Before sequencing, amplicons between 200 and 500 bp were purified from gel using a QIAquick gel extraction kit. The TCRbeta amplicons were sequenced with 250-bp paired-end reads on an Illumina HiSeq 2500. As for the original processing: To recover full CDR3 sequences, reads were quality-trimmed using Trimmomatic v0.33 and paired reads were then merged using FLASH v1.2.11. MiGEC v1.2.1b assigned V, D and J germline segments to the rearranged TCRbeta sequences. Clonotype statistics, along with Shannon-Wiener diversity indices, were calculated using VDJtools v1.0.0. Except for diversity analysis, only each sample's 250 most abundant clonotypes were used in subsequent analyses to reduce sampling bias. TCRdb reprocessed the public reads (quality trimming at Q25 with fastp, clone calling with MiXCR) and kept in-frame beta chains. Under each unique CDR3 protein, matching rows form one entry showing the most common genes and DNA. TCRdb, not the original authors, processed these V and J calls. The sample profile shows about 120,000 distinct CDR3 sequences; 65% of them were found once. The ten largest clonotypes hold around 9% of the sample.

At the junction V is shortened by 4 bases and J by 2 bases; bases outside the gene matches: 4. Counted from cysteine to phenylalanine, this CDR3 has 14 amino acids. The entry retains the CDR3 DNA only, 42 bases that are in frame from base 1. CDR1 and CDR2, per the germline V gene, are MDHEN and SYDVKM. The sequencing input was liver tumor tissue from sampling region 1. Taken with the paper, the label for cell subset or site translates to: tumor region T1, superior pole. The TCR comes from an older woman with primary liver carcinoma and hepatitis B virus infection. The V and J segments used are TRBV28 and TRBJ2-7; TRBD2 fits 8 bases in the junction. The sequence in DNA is TGTGCCAGCAGTTGGCGGGAGGACCCCTACGAGCAGTACTTC. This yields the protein CASSWREDPYEQYF.